The sequence of this TCR beta chain was determined in a study of response to subunit inactivated influenza vaccine (dated 2018 in TCRdb). Background for the entire study: Deep quantitative T cell receptor repertoire profiling was used in the study to track responses to a trivalent subunit inactivated influenza vaccine.

Library preparation used RT-PCR. Instrument on record: Illumina HiSeq 2500. TCRdb passed the public sequencing reads through fastp at Q25 and MiXCR, retaining productive beta sequences. Rows with a matching CDR3 protein are joined into one entry that keeps the most common DNA and genes. The sample table holds around 570,000 distinct CDR3 sequences, of which around 11% were seen once. Approximately 11% of the sample goes to the ten largest clones. Broader findings and caveats from the paper: According to the authors, only a limited number of new T cells may be recruited by each seasonal influenza vaccination.

The table lists this clonotype with a few counts. Its antigen is still unknown. No base-level quality is on record; no much larger clone is a single base apart. Its CDR3 holds 15 amino acids, cysteine through phenylalanine. Solely the CDR3 DNA is kept, with 45 bases framed from the first base. Between the V and J ends, shortened by 0 bases and 7 bases respectively, the junction contains 13 bases. These data were also filed under a second study, of T cells expressing NK-cell markers. Drawing on the second study: 5'RACE template switching, by which a universal primer site and unique molecular identifiers were added, was used to make TCR beta cDNA libraries. About eight donors provided sorted CD3+CD56+NKG2C+, CD3+CD56+NKG2C- and CD3+CD56-NKG2C+ T-cell subsets, whose TCR beta-chain repertoires were profiled. Of the eight sequenced donors, seven were found to be HCMV-seropositive and one was found to be HCMV-seronegative. To restrict sorting to alphabetaTCR-expressing T cells, an anti-gammadeltaTCR antibody was added in several experiments. In roughly six donors, the dominant CD3+CD56+NKG2C+ clonotypes ranked among the top 10 CD8+ clonotypes, making up roughly 1.0-8% of CD8+ T cells. Those dominant clonotypes were again the most abundant among CD3+CD56-NKG2C+ cells in a few donors, at roughly 25-60.1%. Whether the expanded NKG2C-expressing T cell clones were specific for HCMV antigens was left unclear. The study sequenced eight donors, all healthy volunteers chosen at random: three men and five women. HCMV serostatus was determined by detecting HCMV-specific IgG in serum with a commercial ELISA kit. Peripheral blood mononuclear cells were isolated from blood by Ficoll density gradient centrifugation. For roughly 6 donors, bulk peripheral blood T-cell repertoires were also sequenced from unsorted PBMC. Priming for cDNA synthesis came from the TCR beta constant segment, and two successive PCR amplification steps followed. Libraries were sequenced as 2 x 150 bp reads on Illumina HiSeq 2000/2500, MiSeq or NextSeq. Reads were demultiplexed and grouped by UMI with MIGEC, and clonotypes were assembled and quantified with MiTCR. To exclude erroneous sequences, only TCR cDNA sequences supported by at least two reads were retained. The tcR package was used for downstream repertoire analysis, and clonotypes were matched between fractions using CDR3 nucleotide sequence together with V segment. VDJmatch was used to annotate antigen specificity against VDJdb, with one amino acid substitution allowed in CDR3.

The sequence was collected from a man aged 50-59 years who received an inactivated influenza vaccine. Donor details come from another sample of the same person, matched by shared clones. Recombination linked TRBV12-3 or TRBV12-4 to TRBJ2-1; matching of 5 bases hints at TRBD2 as the D gene. Sample: PBMCs from blood, taken on the day of vaccination. The sequenced DNA: TGTGCCAGCAGTTTAGCGGGAGCAGCTTCGAATGAGCAGTTCTTC. This encodes CASSLAGAASNEQFF.